A single sample is the source of the 30 T cell receptor beta chains below, sequenced in a study of identical twins listed by TCRdb under 2016. To prepare the library, 5' RACE was applied. Instrument used: Illumina HiSeq 2000. Using fastp at Q25 and MiXCR, TCRdb reprocessed the public reads and kept productive beta chains. For every CDR3 protein sequence, its rows merge into one entry that carries the most common genes and DNA. This sample has under 300,000 distinct CDR3 sequences in its table, and approximately 11% of those were observed once. The biggest ten clones account for 4% to 5% of the sample. This sample was also put to use in a study of yellow fever vaccine responses in identical twins.

Source material: memory (CD45RO+) T cells sorted from blood. Interpreted using the paper, the cell subset or site label stands for: CD45RO+ enriched T cells. The source is a woman between 18 and 29 years old in good health.

V usage is TRBV10-2 and J usage is TRBJ2-3; no clear D gene. This CDR3 comprises 14 residues. Between the trimmed V and J ends, which lost 3 bases and 4 bases, there was a span of 11 bases. CDR1 and CDR2 (germline): WSHSY, SAAADI. CDR3 nucleotides: TGCGCCAGCAGTGACTGGAGTTTCCCAGATACGCAGTATTTT. It specifies CASSDWSFPDTQYF.

This clonotype has a count of ten or more. The chain is built from TRBV11-1 and TRBJ1-1; tentative D call: TRBD1 (6 bases). The CDR3 has 18 residues. The germline CDR1 and CDR2 sequences are SGHAT and FQDESV (reference sequence). Trimming took 1 base from V and 0 from J, leaving 18 bases between them. The CDR3 coding sequence is TGTGCCAGCAGCTTAGTTGCAGGGGTGAGTGGTATGAACACTGAAGCTTTCTTT. As protein: CASSLVAGVSGMNTEAFF. Full variable domain (rest looked up from reference TRBV11-1 and TRBJ1-1): EAEVAQSPRYKITEKSQAVAFWCDPISGHATLYWYRQILGQGPELLVQFQDESVVDDSQLPKDRFSAERLKGVDSTLKIQPAELGDSAMYLCASSLVAGVSGMNTEAFFGQGTRLTVV.

The CDR3 region is CASSPVTRMGEQYF. The DNA for the CDR3 is TGTGCCAGCAGCCCTGTGACCAGAATGGGTGAGCAGTACTTC. The V and J genes are TRBV7-9 and TRBJ2-7; no clear D. Germline assignment: CDR1 SEHNR and CDR2 FQNEAQ (reference sequence). Trimming pared 5 bases from V and 7 bases from J, leaving 18 bases between. The CDR3 is 14 residues long.

There are a few counts of this clonotype. This rearrangement joins TRBV5-6 to TRBJ2-7; 8 bases line up with TRBD2. The ends lost 1 base at V and 6 bases at J; junction bases unmatched: 12. The V gene's germline CDR1 is SGHDT and CDR2 YYEEEE. There are 16 residues in the CDR3. The CDR3 here is CASSLPRGGSGAEQYF. CDR3 nucleotides: TGTGCCAGCAGCTTGCCCCGCGGGGGGAGTGGAGCCGAGCAGTACTTC.

In this sample, this clonotype turned up many times. The rearrangement uses TRBV12-3 or TRBV12-4 and TRBJ2-5; either TRBD1 or TRBD2 may fit D (5 bases each). The V end lost 0 bases, the J end lost 2 bases, and 13 bases lay between the germline ends. This CDR3 comprises 16 residues. The CDR3 DNA reads TGTGCCAGCAGTTTAGCGTGGGGGTACAGACAAGAGACCCAGTACTTC. This codes for CASSLAWGYRQETQYF.

The chain recombines TRBV20-1 with TRBJ1-4; no clear D gene. CDR1 and CDR2 from the germline V gene are DFQATT and SNEGSKA (reference sequence). V was trimmed by 3 bases and J by 6 bases, leaving 11 bases between them. This CDR3 spans 13 amino acids. The chain's CDR3 is CSASRHGDEKLFF. Written as DNA, the CDR3 is TGCAGTGCTAGCAGGCACGGGGATGAAAAACTGTTTTTT.

J is TRBJ2-3 and V is TRBV2; a possible D gene is TRBD2 (6 bases). With 10 bases removed from V and 0 bases from J, the gap between germline ends came to 23 bases. Germline lookup yields CDR1 SNHLY and CDR2 FYNNEI. This CDR3 region has 17 residues. The CDR3 here is CAICSLGGGVSTDTQYF. The CDR3 region has the DNA TGTGCCATCTGTTCACTGGGAGGCGGGGTAAGCACAGATACGCAGTATTTT. The complete variable domain, with remaining parts taken from reference TRBV2 and TRBJ2-3, reads EPEVTQTPSHQVTQMGQEVILRCVPISNHLYFYWYRQILGQKVEFLVSFYNNEISEKSEIFDDQFSVERPDGSNFTLKIRSTKLEDSAMYFCAICSLGGGVSTDTQYFGPGTRLTVL.

This clonotype was seen more than once but under ten times. This rearrangement joins TRBV2 to TRBJ2-7, with D unresolved. The CDR3 contains 12 residues. Trimming cost V 2 bases and J 3 bases, with 5 bases left between them. CDR1 is SNHLY, CDR2 FYNNEI, per germline. The CDR3 region has the DNA TGTGCCAGCAGTGAATTCTTCTACGAGCAGTACTTC. This encodes CASSEFFYEQYF.

V gene TRBV4-2 combines with J gene TRBJ2-3; D is perhaps TRBD1 (6 bases). CDR3 size: 16 residues. V dropped 0 bases and J dropped 0 bases, with 10 bases sitting between them. The germline V gene encodes CDR1 LGHNA and CDR2 YNFKEQ. In DNA, the CDR3 is TGTGCCAGCAGCCAAGATCGGGACATTAGCACAGATACGCAGTATTTT. Translated: CASSQDRDISTDTQYF.

This clonotype was seen more than once but under ten times. The V gene is TRBV28, the J gene TRBJ2-5; possible D gene TRBD2, 7 bases. This CDR3 comprises 15 residues. Looked up from germline, CDR1 is MDHEN and CDR2 is SYDVKM. V was cut by 1 base and J by 4 bases, with 13 bases left in between. The CDR3 spells CASSLSGEGGETQYF. CDR3 sequence (DNA): TGTGCCAGCAGTTTATCAGGGGAGGGAGGAGAGACCCAGTACTTC.

This clonotype was counted many times. V and J are TRBV29-1 and TRBJ1-4, with TRBD1 matching 7 bases. V was pared by 3 bases and J by 5 bases, with 0 bases of the junction left unmatched. The CDR3 has 12 residues. Germline V gene data show CDR1 as SQVTM and CDR2 as ANQGSEA. CDR3 sequence: CSVEDRNEKLFF. CDR3 sequence (DNA): TGCAGCGTTGAGGACAGGAATGAAAAACTGTTTTTT.

The rearrangement links TRBV28 to TRBJ1-5; TRBD1 might be the D (5 bases). The germline V and J ends were trimmed by 7 bases and 7 bases, with 14 bases remaining between them. Germline values: CDR1 MDHEN, CDR2 SYDVKM. This CDR3 region has 13 residues. CDR3 amino acids: CASTPVRGQPQHF. For the CDR3, the DNA is TGTGCCAGCACTCCCGTCCGGGGGCAGCCCCAGCATTTT.

Ten or more counts support this clonotype. The chain is built from TRBV10-3 and TRBJ2-3; D may match TRBD1 or TRBD2 (5 bases each). The V gene lost 11 bases and the J gene lost 6 bases, with 18 bases spanning the gap. Germline V gene data show CDR1 as ENHRY and CDR2 as SYGVKD. The CDR3 contains 13 residues. The CDR3 DNA reads as TGTGCCGTCGAACGCGAGGGGACCGATACGCAGTATTTT. Protein: CAVEREGTDTQYF.

The table lists this clonotype with a few counts. The rearrangement uses TRBV6-1 and TRBJ1-1, with D possibly being TRBD1 (5 bases). The CDR3 spans 14 residues. Trimming pared 6 bases from V and 1 base from J, leaving 12 bases between. Germline CDR1 reads MNHNS; CDR2 reads SASEGT. The CDR3 reads CASSLGRRNTEAFF. In DNA form, the CDR3 reads TGTGCCAGCAGCCTGGGACGGCGGAACACTGAAGCTTTCTTT.

This chain uses TRBV7-6 with TRBJ2-7; a weak D match, TRBD1 (5 bases). The V gene lost 5 bases and the J gene lost 5 bases, with 13 bases spanning the gap. CDR1 is SGHVS and CDR2 is FNYEAQ in the germline V gene. The length of the CDR3 is 13 residues. The chain's CDR3 is CASSRWGRDEQYF. Written as DNA, the CDR3 is TGTGCCAGCAGCCGATGGGGCAGGGACGAGCAGTACTTC.

This clonotype was counted between two and nine times. The V gene is TRBV3-1, the J gene TRBJ2-7, with 7 positions matching TRBD2. Germline V gene data show CDR1 as LGHDT and CDR2 as YNNKEL (reference sequence). J was trimmed by 6 bases and V by 4 bases; bases with no gene match: 6. This CDR3 is 13 amino acids long. CDR3 nucleotide sequence: TGTGCCAGCAGCCTAATTCCGGGGGGCGAGCAGTACTTC. Protein sequence: CASSLIPGGEQYF.

The rearrangement joins TRBV7-9 to TRBJ2-7; D call uncertain. The length of the CDR3 is 12 residues. Germline V CDR1 and CDR2: SEHNR, FQNEAQ (reference sequence). Trimming shortened V by 4 bases and J by 3 bases, and 7 bases separated the two germline ends. The CDR3 region is CASSSNLYEQYF. The CDR3, as DNA: TGTGCCAGCAGCTCCAACCTCTACGAGCAGTACTTC.

The sample holds a few counts of this clonotype. This rearrangement joins TRBV5-1 to TRBJ2-7; 7 bases agree with TRBD1. Germline CDR1 SGHRS, CDR2 YFSETQ. J was trimmed by 5 bases and V by 4 bases; bases with no gene match: 9. The CDR3 consists of 14 residues. The CDR3 region is CASSRGGQEDEQYF. Written as DNA, the CDR3 is TGCGCCAGCAGCCGCGGAGGACAGGAAGACGAGCAGTACTTC.

This clonotype was recorded a few times. The gene calls are TRBV6-5 and TRBJ1-6; 8 nucleotides agree with TRBD1. Per germline, CDR1 MNHEY and CDR2 SVGAGI. The CDR3 spans 19 residues. After removal of 0 bases from V and 1 base from J, the junction contained 8 bases not matched to a gene. The CDR3 region has the DNA TGTGCCAGCAGTTACTCTGCCCCAGGGGGCGGTTCCTATAATTCACCCCTCCACTTT. It codes for CASSYSAPGGGSYNSPLHF.

This clonotype appeared a few times. This chain links TRBV6-5 with TRBJ1-3, with D uncertain. The length of the CDR3 is 14 residues. The V and J ends lost 5 bases and 0 bases respectively, with 8 bases between them. Per germline, CDR1 MNHEY and CDR2 SVGAGI. CDR3 in DNA: TGTGCCAGCAGTAACAGCATCTCTGGAAACACCATATATTTT. Translating gives CASSNSISGNTIYF.

There are many counts of this clonotype. The V and J genes are TRBV3-1 and TRBJ2-7, with 13 bases lining up with TRBD2. With V trimmed by 4 bases and J by 5 bases, 2 bases remained unmatched. Germline-derived CDR1 and CDR2 are LGHDT and YNNKEL (reference sequence). The length of the CDR3 is 14 residues. The CDR3 sequence is CASSPGLAGDEQYF. CDR3 nucleotide sequence: TGTGCCAGCAGCCCCGGACTAGCGGGAGACGAGCAGTACTTC.

This clonotype was seen a handful of times. The chain combines TRBV25-1 with TRBJ2-7; D is possibly TRBD2 (5 bases). V lost 2 bases to trimming and J lost 2 bases, with 7 bases between them. CDR1 MGHDK and CDR2 SYGVNS come from the germline V gene. The CDR3 totals 13 residues. As DNA, the CDR3 is TGTGCCAGCAGTGAAGGAGGTACCTACGAGCAGTACTTC. Residues: CASSEGGTYEQYF.

Many counts were recorded for this clonotype. This chain connects TRBV7-2 to TRBJ1-4, with D unclear. The CDR3 runs 15 residues. Trimming took off 3 bases at V and 8 bases at J, with 16 bases between the two ends. Germline CDR1 and CDR2: SGHTA and FQGNSA. For the CDR3, the DNA is TGTGCCAGCAGCTTCAACAGCCTCAGTGGGGAAAAACTGTTTTTT. This gives the protein CASSFNSLSGEKLFF.

This clonotype was observed at least ten times. The V gene is TRBV5-1, the J gene TRBJ1-1; D is unclear. V was trimmed by 5 bases and J by 3 bases, leaving 11 bases between them. The CDR3 runs 13 residues. Germline V gene sequence: CDR1 SGHRS, CDR2 YFSETQ. The CDR3 coding sequence is TGCGCCAGCAGTTCCCCTTGGGACACTGAAGCTTTCTTT. Amino acid sequence: CASSSPWDTEAFF.

The chain joins TRBV6-4 to TRBJ2-3, with 8 positions matching TRBD2. Germline CDR1 is MRHNA and CDR2 is SNTAGT. CDR3 length equals 15 residues. J gave up 2 bases and V 6 bases, and 7 bases lay outside the gene matches. This CDR3 reads CASSFGGESTDTQYF. In nucleotides, the CDR3 is TGTGCCAGCAGCTTCGGGGGGGAATCCACAGATACGCAGTATTTT.

The chain couples TRBV6-1 to TRBJ2-5; D may be TRBD2 (6 bases). The CDR3 sequence is 13 residues long. Germline CDR1 and CDR2: MNHNS and SASEGT. Trimming left V 7 bases short and J 5 bases short, with 14 bases between. CDR3 region: CASIPGVLETQYF. In nucleotides, the CDR3 is TGTGCCAGCATCCCGGGGGTTCTGGAGACCCAGTACTTC.

This clonotype was counted a few times. The chain joins TRBV19 to TRBJ2-3; D not resolved. Germline V gives CDR1 LNHDA, CDR2 SQIVND (reference sequence). This CDR3 comprises 15 residues. Trimming took off 2 bases at V and 2 bases at J, with 11 bases between the two ends. CDR3 residues: CASSILSAPTDTQYF. CDR3 bases: TGTGCCAGTAGTATACTATCCGCGCCCACAGATACGCAGTATTTT. The entire variable domain, with the rest obtained from reference TRBV19 and TRBJ2-3, is as follows: DGGITQSPKYLFRKEGQNVTLSCEQNLNHDAMYWYRQDPGQGLRLIYYSQIVNDFQKGDIAEGYSVSREKKESFPLTVTSAQKNPTAFYLCASSILSAPTDTQYFGPGTRLTVL.

The J gene is TRBJ2-7, the V gene TRBV7-2; D might be TRBD2 (6 bases). CDR1 SGHTA and CDR2 FQGNSA come from the germline V gene. Trimming pared 2 bases from V and 0 bases from J, leaving 17 bases between. This CDR3 is 17 amino acids long. This CDR3 is CASSLMPRLGTSYEQYF. CDR3 DNA: TGTGCCAGCAGCTTAATGCCTCGACTAGGTACCTCCTACGAGCAGTACTTC.

The V gene is TRBV7-2, the J gene TRBJ1-5; D remains ambiguous. V was cut by 4 bases and J by 10 bases, with 14 bases left in between. Germline V gene sequence: CDR1 SGHTA, CDR2 FQGNSA. The CDR3 runs to 13 residues. CDR3 bases: TGTGCCAGCAGCTCAGCGAGGGCGGGCCCCCAGCATTTT. As protein: CASSSARAGPQHF.

This clonotype has only a few counts. V is TRBV20-1 and J is TRBJ2-3; D might be TRBD1 (5 bases). Germline assignment: CDR1 DFQATT and CDR2 SNEGSKA (reference sequence). The CDR3 runs 11 residues. CDR3 DNA sequence: TGCATGACAGTTTCTCCAGATACGCAGTATTTT. Its protein product is CMTVSPDTQYF.